This T cell receptor (beta chain) was sequenced during a study of response to subunit inactivated influenza vaccine. Trimming pared 8 bases from V and 3 bases from J, leaving 12 bases between. This CDR3 has 13 amino acids. The germline V gene encodes CDR1 ENHRY and CDR2 SYGVKD. A single record per CDR3 protein comes from TCRdb applying MiXCR to the RT-PCR reads. Of hundreds of thousands of distinct CDR3 sequences in the sample, around 8% were seen once. Turning to this clonotype: The antigen remains undetermined.

Broader study findings: The study's authors posited that every seasonal influenza vaccination enlists few new T cells.

This specimen was PBMCs from blood, taken about 23 months after vaccination. The receptor comes from a man aged 50 to 69 who received an inactivated influenza vaccine. The V call is TRBV10-3, the J call TRBJ2-3, with a possible D match to TRBD2 (5 bases). This chain's CDR3 is CAISSGETDTQYF. The DNA of the CDR3 is TGTGCCATCTCCTCCGGGGAAACAGATACGCAGTATTTT.